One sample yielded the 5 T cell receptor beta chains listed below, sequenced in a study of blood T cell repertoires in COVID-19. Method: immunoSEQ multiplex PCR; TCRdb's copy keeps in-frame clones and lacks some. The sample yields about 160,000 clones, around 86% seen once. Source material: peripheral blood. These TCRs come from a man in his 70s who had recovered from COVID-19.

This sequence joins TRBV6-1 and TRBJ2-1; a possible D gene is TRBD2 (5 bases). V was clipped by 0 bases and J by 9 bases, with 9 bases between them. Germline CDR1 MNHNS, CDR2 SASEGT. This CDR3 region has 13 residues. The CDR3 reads CASSEALASEQFF. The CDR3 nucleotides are TGTGCCAGCAGTGAAGCTCTAGCAAGTGAGCAGTTCTTC.

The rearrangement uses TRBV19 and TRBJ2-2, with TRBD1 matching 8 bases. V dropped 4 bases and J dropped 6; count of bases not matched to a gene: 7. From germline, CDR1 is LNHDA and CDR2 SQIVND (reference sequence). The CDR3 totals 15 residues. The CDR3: CASSRRDRFAGELFF. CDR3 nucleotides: TGTGCCAGTAGTAGGAGGGACAGGTTCGCCGGGGAGCTGTTTTTT.

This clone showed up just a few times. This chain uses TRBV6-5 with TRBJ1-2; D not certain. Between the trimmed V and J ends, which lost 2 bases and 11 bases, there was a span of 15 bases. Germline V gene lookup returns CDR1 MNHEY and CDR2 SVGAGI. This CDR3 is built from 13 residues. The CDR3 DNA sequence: TGTGCCAGCAGTTACGGCGACTGGCAAGCATACACCTTC. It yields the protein CASSYGDWQAYTF.

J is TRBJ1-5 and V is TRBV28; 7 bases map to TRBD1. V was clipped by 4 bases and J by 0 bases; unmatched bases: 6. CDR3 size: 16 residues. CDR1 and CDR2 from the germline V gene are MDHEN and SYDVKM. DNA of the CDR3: TGTGCCAGCAGTTGGCGACAGGGCTCTAGCAATCAGCCCCAGCATTTT. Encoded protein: CASSWRQGSSNQPQHF.

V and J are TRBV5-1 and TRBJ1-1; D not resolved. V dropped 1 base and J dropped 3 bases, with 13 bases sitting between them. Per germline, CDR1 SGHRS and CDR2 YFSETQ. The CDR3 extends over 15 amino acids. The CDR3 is CASSLYRSQDTEAFF. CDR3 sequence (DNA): TGCGCCAGCAGCTTGTACCGTTCCCAGGACACTGAAGCTTTCTTT.